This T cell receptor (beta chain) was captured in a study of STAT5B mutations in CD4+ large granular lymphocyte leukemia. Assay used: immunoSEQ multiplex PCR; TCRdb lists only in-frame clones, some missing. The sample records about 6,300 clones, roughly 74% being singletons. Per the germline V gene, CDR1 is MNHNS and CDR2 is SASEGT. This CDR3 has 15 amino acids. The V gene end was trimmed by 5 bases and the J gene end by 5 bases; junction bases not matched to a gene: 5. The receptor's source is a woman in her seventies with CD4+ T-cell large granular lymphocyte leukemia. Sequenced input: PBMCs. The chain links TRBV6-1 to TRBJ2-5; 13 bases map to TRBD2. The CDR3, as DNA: TGTGCCAGCAGTCTTCGGACTAGCGGGAGCGAGACCCAGTACTTC. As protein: CASSLRTSGSETQYF.